The rows below give T cell receptor beta chains drawn from one sample of a study of T cell responses to AZD1222 COVID-19 vaccine. Generated by immunoSEQ multiplex PCR, the TCRdb table keeps only in-frame clones and is missing some. The sample comprises about 140,000 clones, 92% of which are singletons, and approximately 4% rests with the top ten. The input for sequencing was peripheral blood, taken 28 days after the second AZD1222 dose. Every receptor here comes from an adult who received the AZD1222 COVID-19 vaccine. Both conserved end residues are part of each CDR3. Each record gives: D gene, J gene, V gene, CDR3 protein. A D gene is named only where the DNA matches it firmly.

NA,TRBJ2-5,TRBV20-1,CSTRSLETQYF
NA,TRBJ2-5,TRBV18,CASSPGESKTQYF
TRBD1,TRBJ2-7,TRBV4-3,CASSPGTAPTYEQYF
TRBD1,TRBJ1-2,TRBV19,CASSIGQALGGYTF
TRBD1,TRBJ1-2,TRBV15,CATSRDGARQGGESEYGYTF
NA,TRBJ2-2,TRBV27,CASSINGELFF
NA,TRBJ2-5,TRBV3-1/TRBV3-2,CASSQGDWIGTQYF
TRBD2,TRBJ2-6,TRBV19,CATISLAGVPGANVLTF
TRBD1,TRBJ1-5,TRBV19,CASREKGGTGANSNQPQHF
NA,TRBJ2-7,TRBV21-1,CASSKEVRDYEQYF
NA,TRBJ2-7,TRBV10-3,CAISDGTGGEQYF
NA,TRBJ1-2,TRBV4-3,CASSQEYNVRGGYTF
TRBD1,TRBJ2-1,TRBV9,CASSIGQGHNEQFF
NA,TRBJ1-4,TRBV3-1/TRBV3-2,CASSQAGATNEKLFF
NA,TRBJ1-4,TRBV7-6,CASSLRGSNEKLFF
NA,TRBJ1-1,TRBV6-5,CASSRSATEAFF
NA,TRBJ1-3,TRBV6-8,CASSYSSGSGNTIYF
NA,TRBJ1-3,TRBV12-5,CASGLLGNTIYF